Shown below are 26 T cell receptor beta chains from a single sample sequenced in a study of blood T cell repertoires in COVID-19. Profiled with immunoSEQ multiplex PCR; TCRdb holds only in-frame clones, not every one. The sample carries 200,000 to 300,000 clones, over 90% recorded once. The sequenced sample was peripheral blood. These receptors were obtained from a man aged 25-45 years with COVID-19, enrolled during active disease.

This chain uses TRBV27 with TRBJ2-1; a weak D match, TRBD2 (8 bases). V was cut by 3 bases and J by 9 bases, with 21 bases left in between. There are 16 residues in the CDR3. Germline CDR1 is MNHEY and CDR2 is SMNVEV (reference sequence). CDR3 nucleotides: TGTGCCAGCAGTTTTCTTACGGGAGGGGGCCTCCTTGAGCAGTTCTTC. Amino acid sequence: CASSFLTGGGLLEQFF.

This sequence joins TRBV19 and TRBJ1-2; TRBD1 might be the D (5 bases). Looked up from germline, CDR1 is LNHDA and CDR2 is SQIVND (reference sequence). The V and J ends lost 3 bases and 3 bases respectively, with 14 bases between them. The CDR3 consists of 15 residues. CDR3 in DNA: TGTGCCAGTAGTATCGGACACCCAGTATACTATGGCTACACCTTC. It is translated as CASSIGHPVYYGYTF.

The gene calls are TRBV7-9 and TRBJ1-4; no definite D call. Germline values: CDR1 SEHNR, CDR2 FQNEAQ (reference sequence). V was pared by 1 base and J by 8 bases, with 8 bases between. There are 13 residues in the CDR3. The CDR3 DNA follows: TGTGCCAGCAGCTTAGTTCCAGGCGAAAAACTGTTTTTT. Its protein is CASSLVPGEKLFF.

The CDR3: CASSQGDSGTGLREQFF. In DNA form, the CDR3 reads TGTGCCAGCAGCCAAGGGGATTCGGGGACAGGGCTCCGGGAGCAGTTCTTC. This sequence joins TRBV4-2 and TRBJ2-1; 9 bases align to TRBD1. Losses at the gene ends were 1 base for V and 10 bases for J; bases not matched to a gene: 14. Germline V gene data show CDR1 as LGHNA and CDR2 as YNFKEQ. The CDR3 has 17 residues.

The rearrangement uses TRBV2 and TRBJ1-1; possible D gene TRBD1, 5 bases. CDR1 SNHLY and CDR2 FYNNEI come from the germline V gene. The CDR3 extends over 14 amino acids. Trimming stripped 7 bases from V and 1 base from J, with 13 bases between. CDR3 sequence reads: CASIRFRENTEAFF. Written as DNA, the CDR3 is TGTGCCAGCATAAGGTTCAGGGAGAACACTGAAGCTTTCTTT.

The CDR3 nucleotides read TGCGCCAGCAGCATCGACAGGGTGCATAATAGGGAAAAACTGTTTTTT. Amino acid sequence: CASSIDRVHNREKLFF. The chain has TRBV5-1 and TRBJ1-4; 7 bases align to TRBD1. The CDR3 has 16 amino acids. Germline V gene lookup returns CDR1 SGHRS and CDR2 YFSETQ. J lost 8 bases, V lost 4 bases, and 14 bases had no gene match.

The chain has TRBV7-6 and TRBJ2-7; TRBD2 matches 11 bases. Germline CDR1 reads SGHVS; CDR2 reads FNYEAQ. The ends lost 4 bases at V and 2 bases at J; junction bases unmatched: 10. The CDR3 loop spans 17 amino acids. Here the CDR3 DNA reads TGTGCCAGCAGCTGGGGTGGGTCTAGCGGGGGGACCTACGAGCAGTACTTC. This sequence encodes CASSWGGSSGGTYEQYF.

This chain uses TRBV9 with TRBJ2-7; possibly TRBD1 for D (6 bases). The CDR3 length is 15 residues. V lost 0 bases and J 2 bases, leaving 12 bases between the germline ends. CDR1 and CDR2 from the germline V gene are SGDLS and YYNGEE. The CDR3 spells CASSVAGGQTYEQYF. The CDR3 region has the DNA TGTGCCAGCAGCGTAGCTGGGGGACAAACCTACGAGCAGTACTTC.

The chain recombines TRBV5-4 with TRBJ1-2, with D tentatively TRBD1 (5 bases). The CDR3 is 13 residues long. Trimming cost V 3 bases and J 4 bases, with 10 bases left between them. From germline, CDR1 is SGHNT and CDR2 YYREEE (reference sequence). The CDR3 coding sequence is TGTGCCAGCAGCTCAGGGACTCTCTATGGCTACACCTTC. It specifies CASSSGTLYGYTF.

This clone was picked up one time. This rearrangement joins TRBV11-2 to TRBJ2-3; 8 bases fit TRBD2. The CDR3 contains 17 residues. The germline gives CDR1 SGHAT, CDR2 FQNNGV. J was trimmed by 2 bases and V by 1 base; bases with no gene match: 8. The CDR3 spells CASSLVVGLAVTDTQYF. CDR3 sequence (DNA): TGTGCCAGCAGCTTAGTAGTAGGACTAGCAGTCACAGATACGCAGTATTTT.

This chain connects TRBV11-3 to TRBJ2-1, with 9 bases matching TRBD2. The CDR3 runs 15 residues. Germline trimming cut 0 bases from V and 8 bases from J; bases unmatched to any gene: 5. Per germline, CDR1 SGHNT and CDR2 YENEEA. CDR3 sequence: CASSLDLRGGDEQFF. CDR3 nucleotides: TGTGCCAGCAGCTTAGACTTGCGGGGGGGCGATGAGCAGTTCTTC.

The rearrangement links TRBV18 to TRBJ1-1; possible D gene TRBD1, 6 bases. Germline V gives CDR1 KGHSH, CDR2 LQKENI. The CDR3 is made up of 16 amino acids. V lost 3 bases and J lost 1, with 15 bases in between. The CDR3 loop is CASSPTQTGRNTEAFF. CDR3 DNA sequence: TGTGCCAGCTCACCCACACAGACAGGCCGGAACACTGAAGCTTTCTTT.

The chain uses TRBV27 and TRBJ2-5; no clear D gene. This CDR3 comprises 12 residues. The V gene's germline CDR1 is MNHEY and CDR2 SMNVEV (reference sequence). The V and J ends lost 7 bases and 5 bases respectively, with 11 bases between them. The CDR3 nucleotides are TGTGCCAGCAAAAACTCCCTCGAGACCCAGTACTTC. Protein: CASKNSLETQYF.

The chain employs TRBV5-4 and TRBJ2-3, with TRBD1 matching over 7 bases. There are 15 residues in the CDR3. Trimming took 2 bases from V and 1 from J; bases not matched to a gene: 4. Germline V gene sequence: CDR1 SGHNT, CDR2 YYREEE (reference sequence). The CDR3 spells CASSFTGQGTDTQYF. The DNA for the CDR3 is TGTGCCAGCAGCTTTACCGGACAGGGCACAGATACGCAGTATTTT. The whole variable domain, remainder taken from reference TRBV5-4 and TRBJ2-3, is ETGVTQSPTHLIKTRGQQVTLRCSSQSGHNTVSWYQQALGQGPQFIFQYYREEENGRGNFPPRFSGLQFPNYSSELNVNALELDDSALYLCASSFTGQGTDTQYFGPGTRLTVL.

The CDR3 region has the DNA TGTGCTAGTGGTTTGGGGACAGGGACCGAGACCCAGTACTTC. It is translated as CASGLGTGTETQYF. This chain links TRBV12-5 with TRBJ2-5, with TRBD1 identical over 8 bases. The CDR3 runs to 14 residues. The trim removed 1 base at V and 5 bases at J, leaving 3 bases unmatched. CDR1 is LGHNT and CDR2 is FRNRAP in the germline V gene.

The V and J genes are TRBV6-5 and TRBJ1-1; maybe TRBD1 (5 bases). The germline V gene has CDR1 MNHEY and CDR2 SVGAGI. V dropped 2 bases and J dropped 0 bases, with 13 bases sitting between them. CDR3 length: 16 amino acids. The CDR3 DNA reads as TGTGCCAGCAGTTACGGGGGACGGGGGATGAACACTGAAGCTTTCTTT. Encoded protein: CASSYGGRGMNTEAFF.

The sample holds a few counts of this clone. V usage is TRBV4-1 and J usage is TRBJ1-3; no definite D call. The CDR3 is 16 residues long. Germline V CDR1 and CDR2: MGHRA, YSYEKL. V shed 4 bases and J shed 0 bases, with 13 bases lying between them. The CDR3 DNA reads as TGCGCCAGCAGCCGTGGAGGACTAGTCTCTGGAAACACCATATATTTT. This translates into CASSRGGLVSGNTIYF.

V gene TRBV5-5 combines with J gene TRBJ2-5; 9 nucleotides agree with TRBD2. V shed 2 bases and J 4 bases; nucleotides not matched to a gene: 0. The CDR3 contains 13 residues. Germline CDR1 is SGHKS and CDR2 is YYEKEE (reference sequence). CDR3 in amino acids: CASSLAGGETQYF. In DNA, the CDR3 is TGTGCCAGCAGCTTAGCGGGGGGAGAGACCCAGTACTTC.

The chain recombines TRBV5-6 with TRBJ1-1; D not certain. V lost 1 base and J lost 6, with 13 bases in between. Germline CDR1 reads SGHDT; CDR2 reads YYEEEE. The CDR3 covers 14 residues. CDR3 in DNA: TGTGCCAGCAGCTTGAAGTCGGGGTCCCCTGAAGCTTTCTTT. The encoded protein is CASSLKSGSPEAFF.

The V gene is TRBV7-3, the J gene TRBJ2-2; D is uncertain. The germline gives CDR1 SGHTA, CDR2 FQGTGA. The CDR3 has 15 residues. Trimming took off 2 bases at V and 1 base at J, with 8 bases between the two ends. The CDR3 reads CASSLDLRNTGELFF. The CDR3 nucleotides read TGTGCCAGCAGCTTAGATCTGCGGAACACCGGGGAGCTGTTTTTT.

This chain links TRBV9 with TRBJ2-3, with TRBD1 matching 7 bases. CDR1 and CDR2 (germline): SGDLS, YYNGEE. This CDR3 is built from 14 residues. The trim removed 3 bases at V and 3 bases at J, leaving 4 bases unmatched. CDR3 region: CASSAVGQTDTQYF. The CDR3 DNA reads TGTGCCAGCAGCGCCGTGGGACAGACAGATACGCAGTATTTT.

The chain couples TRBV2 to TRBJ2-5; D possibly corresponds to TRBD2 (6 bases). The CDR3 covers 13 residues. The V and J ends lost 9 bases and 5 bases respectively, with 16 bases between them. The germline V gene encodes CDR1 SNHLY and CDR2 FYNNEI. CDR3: CARSRGLTETQYF. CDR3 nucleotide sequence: TGTGCCAGATCGAGGGGACTTACGGAGACCCAGTACTTC.

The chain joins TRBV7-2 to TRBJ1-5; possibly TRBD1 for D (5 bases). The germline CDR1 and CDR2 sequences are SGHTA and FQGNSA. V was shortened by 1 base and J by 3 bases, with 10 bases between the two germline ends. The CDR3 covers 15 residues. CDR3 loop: CASSLVGGANQPQHF. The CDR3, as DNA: TGTGCCAGCAGCTTAGTAGGAGGGGCCAATCAGCCCCAGCATTTT. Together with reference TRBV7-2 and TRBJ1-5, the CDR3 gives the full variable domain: GAGVSQSPSNKVTEKGKDVELRCDPISGHTALYWYRQSLGQGLEFLIYFQGNSAPDKSGLPSDRFSAERTGGSVSTLTIQRTQQEDSAVYLCASSLVGGANQPQHFGDGTRLSIL.

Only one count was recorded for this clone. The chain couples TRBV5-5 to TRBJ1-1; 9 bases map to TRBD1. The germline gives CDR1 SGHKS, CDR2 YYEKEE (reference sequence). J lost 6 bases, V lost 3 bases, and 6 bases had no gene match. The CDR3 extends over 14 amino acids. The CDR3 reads CASSSGQGIPEAFF. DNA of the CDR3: TGTGCCAGCAGCTCGGGACAGGGTATCCCTGAAGCTTTCTTT.

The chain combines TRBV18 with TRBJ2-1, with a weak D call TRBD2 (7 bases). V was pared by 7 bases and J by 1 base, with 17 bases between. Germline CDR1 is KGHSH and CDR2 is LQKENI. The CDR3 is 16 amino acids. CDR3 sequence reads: CASLRGGGSSYNEQFF. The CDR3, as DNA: TGTGCCAGCTTGCGGGGCGGGGGCTCATCCTACAATGAGCAGTTCTTC.

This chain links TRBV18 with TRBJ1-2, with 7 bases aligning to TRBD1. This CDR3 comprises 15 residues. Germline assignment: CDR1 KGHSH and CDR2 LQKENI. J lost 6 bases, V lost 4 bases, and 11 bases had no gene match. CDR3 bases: TGTGCCAGCTCACAGACGAGGGGGACAGACAATGGCTACACCTTC. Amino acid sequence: CASSQTRGTDNGYTF.